This TCR beta chain was found in a study of cytomegalovirus exposure and HLA in healthy donors. Study-level points and caveats: The study listed around 150 cytomegalovirus-associated TCR beta chains. For presence/absence analyses, sequencing depth was assumed to be roughly uniform across donors.

About this clone itself: Its target is not known.

The PCR contained 60 Vbeta and 13 Jbeta primers. TCRdb's copy holds only in-frame clones and misses some; the assay was immunoSEQ multiplex PCR. The sample gives about 220,000 clones, 76% of which show up once; about 0.63% is in the top ten. The CDR3 totals 15 residues. Looked up from germline, CDR1 is GTSNPN and CDR2 is SVGIG (reference sequence). V was clipped by 3 bases and J by 7 bases, with 19 bases between them. Sequenced: PBMCs. The V gene is TRBV30, the J gene TRBJ1-5; weak D call: TRBD1 (6 bases). This clonotype was sampled from a man younger than 35 in good health and CMV-seronegative. The CDR3 region has the DNA TGTGCCTGGAGCGGAGACAGGAATCTATGGCAGCCCCAGCATTTT. Protein product: CAWSGDRNLWQPQHF.